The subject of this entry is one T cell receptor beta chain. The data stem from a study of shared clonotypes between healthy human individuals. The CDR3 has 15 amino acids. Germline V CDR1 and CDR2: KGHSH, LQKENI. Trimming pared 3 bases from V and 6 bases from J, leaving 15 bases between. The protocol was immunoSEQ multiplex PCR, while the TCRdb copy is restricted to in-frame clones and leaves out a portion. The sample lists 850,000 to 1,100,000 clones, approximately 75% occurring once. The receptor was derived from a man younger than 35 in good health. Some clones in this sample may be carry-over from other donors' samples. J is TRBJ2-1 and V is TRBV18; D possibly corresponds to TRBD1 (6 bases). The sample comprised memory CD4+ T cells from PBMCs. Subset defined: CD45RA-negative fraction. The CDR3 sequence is CASSPPTGNGNEQFF. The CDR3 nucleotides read TGTGCCAGCTCACCCCCGACAGGTAATGGCAATGAGCAGTTCTTC.